This T cell receptor beta chain was retrieved from a study of beta chain features in type 1 diabetes. This clone was recorded a few times. Isolated RNA was reverse transcribed in full, so expressed TCRB transcripts were sequenced. Profiled with immunoSEQ multiplex PCR; TCRdb holds only in-frame clones, not every one. The sample holds some 900,000 clones, around a sixth seen once. Germline CDR1 reads SGHAT; CDR2 reads FQDESV (reference sequence). The CDR3 is made up of 16 amino acids. The ends were cut back, 2 bases at V and 8 bases at J, with 19 bases in the middle. The rearrangement uses TRBV11-1 and TRBJ2-1, with D perhaps matching TRBD2 (6 bases). The receptor's source is a young woman in good health. The sequencing sample was made of naive CD4+ T cells from blood. CDR3 amino acids: CASSLNGVAVVYEQFF. CDR3 sequence (DNA): TGTGCCAGCAGCTTAAACGGCGTAGCGGTGGTCTATGAGCAGTTCTTC.